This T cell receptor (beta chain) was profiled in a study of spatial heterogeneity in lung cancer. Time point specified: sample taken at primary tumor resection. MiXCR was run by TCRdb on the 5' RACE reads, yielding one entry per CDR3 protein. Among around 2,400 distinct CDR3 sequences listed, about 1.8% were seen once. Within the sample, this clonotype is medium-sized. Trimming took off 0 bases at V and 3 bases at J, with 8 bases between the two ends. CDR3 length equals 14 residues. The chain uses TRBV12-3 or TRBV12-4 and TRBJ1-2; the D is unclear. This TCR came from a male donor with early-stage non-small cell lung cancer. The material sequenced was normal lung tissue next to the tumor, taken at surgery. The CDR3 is CASSLAQSDYGYTF. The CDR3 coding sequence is TGTGCCAGCAGTTTAGCGCAATCCGACTATGGCTACACCTTC.